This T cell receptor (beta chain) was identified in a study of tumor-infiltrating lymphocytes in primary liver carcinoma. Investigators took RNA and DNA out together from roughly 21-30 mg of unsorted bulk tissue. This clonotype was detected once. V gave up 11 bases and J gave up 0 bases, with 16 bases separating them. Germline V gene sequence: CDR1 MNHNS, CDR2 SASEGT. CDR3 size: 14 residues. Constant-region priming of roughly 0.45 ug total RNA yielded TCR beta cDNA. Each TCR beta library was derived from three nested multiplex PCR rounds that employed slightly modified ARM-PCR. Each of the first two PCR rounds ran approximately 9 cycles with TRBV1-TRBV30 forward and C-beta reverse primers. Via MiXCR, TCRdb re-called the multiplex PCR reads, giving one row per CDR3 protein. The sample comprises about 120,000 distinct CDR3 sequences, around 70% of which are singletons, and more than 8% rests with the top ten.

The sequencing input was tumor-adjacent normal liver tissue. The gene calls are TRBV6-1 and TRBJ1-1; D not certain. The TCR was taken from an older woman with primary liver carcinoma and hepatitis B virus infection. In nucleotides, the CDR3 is TGTGCCTGTAGTGAATTCTTCATGAACACTGAAGCTTTCTTT. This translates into CACSEFFMNTEAFF.